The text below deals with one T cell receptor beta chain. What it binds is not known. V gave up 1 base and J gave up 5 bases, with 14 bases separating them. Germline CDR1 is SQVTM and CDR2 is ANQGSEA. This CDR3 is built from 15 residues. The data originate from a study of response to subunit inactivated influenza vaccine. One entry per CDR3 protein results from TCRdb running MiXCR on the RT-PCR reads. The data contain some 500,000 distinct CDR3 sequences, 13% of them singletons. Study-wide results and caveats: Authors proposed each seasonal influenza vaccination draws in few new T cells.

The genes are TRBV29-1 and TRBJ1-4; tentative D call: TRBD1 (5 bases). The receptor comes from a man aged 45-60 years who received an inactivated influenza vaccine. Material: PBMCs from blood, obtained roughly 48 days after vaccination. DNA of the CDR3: TGCAGCGTTGAAGGAACCGGGACGGGAAATGAAAAACTGTTTTTT. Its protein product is CSVEGTGTGNEKLFF.